This TCR beta chain was sequenced in a study of beta chain features in type 1 diabetes (dated by TCRdb to about 2018). Background for the entire study: No differences in mean age, gender distribution, total cell number or subset yield were found between patients and healthy donors. A total of roughly 100 million sorted cells were examined across all samples, and RNA yield correlated strongly with the number of cells per subset. The study compared TCRB repertoires of sorted circulating CD4+ T cell subsets between recently diagnosed type 1 diabetes patients and matched healthy donors. Regulatory and stem cell-like memory subsets were obtained from only 8 patients and roughly 8 healthy donors, while naive and central memory subsets were obtained from all 30 or so donors. Results and caveats for the whole study, not just this receptor: Because cDNA rather than genomic DNA was sequenced, highly expressing activated cells could have been over-represented, although no difference in activation and CD3 levels was found between groups. Naive, central memory and regulatory TCRB repertoires appeared more similar among patients than among healthy donors. Because small numbers of individuals were included in the HLA sub-analyses, any influence of HLA type on TCRB rearrangement was left unresolved. Shorter templates might have been favored by PCR, but patient and control samples were amplified and corrected together, so both groups would have been affected equally by any skew. Fewer insertions and more nucleotide deletions at VDJ recombination sites were observed in patients with type 1 diabetes, implying thymic rearrangement abnormalities. A moderate but significant shortening of TCRB CDR3 length was observed in type 1 diabetes patients in all four CD4+ subsets.

This clone was recorded a few times. Which antigen it targets is not known. Base quality data are lacking; no much larger clone is found one base away. The High Capacity cDNA Reverse Transcription Kit was used to reverse transcribe all of the isolated RNA, meaning that expressed TCRB transcripts were what got sequenced. Naive, central memory and regulatory T cell samples underwent deep immunoSEQ sequencing, averaging roughly 3.5 million total reads per sample. Sorted cells were lysed in RLT buffer and RNA was extracted with DNase-treated RNeasy Micro or Mini kits, depending on cell number. Each cell subset was processed on its own to prevent cross-contamination, while patient and healthy donor samples were processed together. TCRB sequences were amplified from cDNA with the immunoSEQ multiplex PCR, producing 87-bp fragments spanning the CDR3 region. Sequencing of the amplicons was performed on the Illumina HiSeq platform. From the authors' description of their analysis: PCR bias was computationally corrected using synthetic template baselines, reads within Hamming distance 2 were collapsed, and singletons that could not be merged were discarded. By aligning reads against IMGT, V, D and J genes, CDR3 length, and insertions or deletions at six rearrangement sites were assigned. Within each subset, clonotype counts were normalized to sorted cell number, after which true diversity and Gini coefficients were computed with the tcR R package. The overlap coefficient, calculated on TCRB nucleotide sequences, was used to measure repertoire sharing. Out-of-frame TCRB sequences from naive cells were analyzed to stand in for the pre-selection repertoire. TCRdb holds this immuneACCESS table with in-frame rearrangements only. Some clones are missing; in checked studies, unresolved V genes explain under half, and the rest has no known cause. The DNA was the basis for D and trimming; V, J and clone size are from that table. The table for this sample lists about 340,000 clones; roughly 12% of them were counted only once. The leading ten clones occupy about 0.016% of the sample.

Trimming removed 1 base from V and 5 bases from J, leaving 14 bases between the germline ends. The CDR3 contains 14 residues, cysteine and phenylalanine counted. Only the CDR3 portion is preserved as DNA: 42 bases, with reading frame beginning at the first base. Based on the germline V gene, the CDR1 and CDR2 sequences are SQVTM and ANQGSEA. Each donor gave one peripheral blood draw, averaging roughly 120 mL, which was collected into heparinised tubes. A BD FACSAria II and a panel including CD45RO, CCR7, CD25, CD127, CD95 and CD27 were used to sort naive, central memory, regulatory and stem cell-like memory CD4+ T cells. A purity above 98% was achieved for all sorted populations. Right away, PBMCs were isolated by Lymphoprep density gradient centrifugation and were stained directly, with no culture step. To minimize batch effects, samples were stained and sorted in pairs, one healthy donor with one patient per experiment.

The TCR originated in a woman in her late teens or twenties with type 1 diabetes. The V and J segments used are TRBV29-1 and TRBJ1-1, with no confidently assigned D gene. Sequenced: naive CD4+ T cells from blood. Explained via the paper, the cell subset or site label denotes: true naive CD4+ T cells. The CDR3 region reads CSVEANWAGTEAFF. The nucleotide sequence reads TGCAGCGTTGAAGCGAACTGGGCGGGGACTGAAGCTTTCTTT.